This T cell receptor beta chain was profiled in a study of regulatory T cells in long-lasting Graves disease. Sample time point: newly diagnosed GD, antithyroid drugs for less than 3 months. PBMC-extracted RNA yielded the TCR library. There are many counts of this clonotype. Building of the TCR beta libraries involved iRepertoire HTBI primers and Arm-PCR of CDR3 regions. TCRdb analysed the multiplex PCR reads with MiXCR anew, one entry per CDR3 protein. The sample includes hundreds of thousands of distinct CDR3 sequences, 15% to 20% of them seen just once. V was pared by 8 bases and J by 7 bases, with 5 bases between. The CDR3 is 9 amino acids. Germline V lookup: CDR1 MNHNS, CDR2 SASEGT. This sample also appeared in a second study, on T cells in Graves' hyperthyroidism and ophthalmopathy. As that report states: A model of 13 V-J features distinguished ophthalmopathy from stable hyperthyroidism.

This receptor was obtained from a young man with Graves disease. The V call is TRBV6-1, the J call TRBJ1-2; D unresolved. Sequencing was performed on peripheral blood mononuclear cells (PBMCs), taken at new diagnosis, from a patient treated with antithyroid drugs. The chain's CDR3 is CASSSGYTF. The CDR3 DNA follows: TGTGCCAGCTCTAGTGGCTACACCTTC.